The clone carrying this TCR beta chain was seen only a few times. Its specificity is not known. This record comes from a study of identical twins. General study results and limits: Within cord blood, abundant beta clonotypes carried fewer insertions, but memory repertoires showed no such trend.

TCRdb ran MiXCR on the 5' RACE reads and lists one entry per CDR3 protein. The sample carries a few hundred thousand distinct CDR3 sequences, around 9.6% recorded once. The CDR3 is 16 amino acids. After removal of 1 base from V and 2 bases from J, the junction contained 5 bases not matched to a gene. Germline-derived CDR1 and CDR2 are LGHNA and YNFKEQ. The data were also submitted as part of a second study, on yellow fever vaccine responses in identical twins.

This chain links TRBV4-2 with TRBJ2-5; 9 nucleotides line up with TRBD2. This TCR derives from a young woman in good health. The specimen sequenced was PBMCs. DNA of the CDR3: TGTGCCAGCAGCCAAGGGGCTAGCGGGAATCAAGAGACCCAGTACTTC. It specifies CASSQGASGNQETQYF.